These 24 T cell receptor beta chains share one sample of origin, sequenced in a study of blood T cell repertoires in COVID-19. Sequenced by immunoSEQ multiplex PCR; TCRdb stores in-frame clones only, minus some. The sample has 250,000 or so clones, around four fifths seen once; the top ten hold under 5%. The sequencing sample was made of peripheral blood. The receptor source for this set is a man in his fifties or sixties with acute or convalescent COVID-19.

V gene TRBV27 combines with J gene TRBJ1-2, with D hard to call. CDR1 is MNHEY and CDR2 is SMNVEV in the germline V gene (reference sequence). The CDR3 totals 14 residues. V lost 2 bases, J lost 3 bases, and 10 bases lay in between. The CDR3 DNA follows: TGTGCCAGCAGTTTAAACTCAGGTCACTATGGCTACACCTTC. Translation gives CASSLNSGHYGYTF.

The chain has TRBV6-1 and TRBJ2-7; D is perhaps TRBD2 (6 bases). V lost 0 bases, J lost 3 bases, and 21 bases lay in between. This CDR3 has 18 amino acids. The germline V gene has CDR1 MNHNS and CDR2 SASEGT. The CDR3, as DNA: TGTGCCAGCAGTGAAGCGCTTCGGGGGTCAGGGCAACACTACGAGCAGTACTTC. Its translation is CASSEALRGSGQHYEQYF.

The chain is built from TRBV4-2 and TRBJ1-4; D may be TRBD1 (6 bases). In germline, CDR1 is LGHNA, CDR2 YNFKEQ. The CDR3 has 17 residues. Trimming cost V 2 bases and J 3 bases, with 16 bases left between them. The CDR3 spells CASSQFLQGRANEKLFF. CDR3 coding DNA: TGTGCCAGCAGCCAATTTTTACAGGGCAGGGCTAATGAAAAACTGTTTTTT.

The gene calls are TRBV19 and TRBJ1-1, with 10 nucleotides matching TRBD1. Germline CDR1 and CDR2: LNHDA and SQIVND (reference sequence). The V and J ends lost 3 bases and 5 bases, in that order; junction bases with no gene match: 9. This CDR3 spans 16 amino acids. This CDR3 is CASSIPDRGRGTEAFF. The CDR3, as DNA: TGTGCCAGTAGTATCCCCGACAGGGGGCGGGGGACTGAAGCTTTCTTT.

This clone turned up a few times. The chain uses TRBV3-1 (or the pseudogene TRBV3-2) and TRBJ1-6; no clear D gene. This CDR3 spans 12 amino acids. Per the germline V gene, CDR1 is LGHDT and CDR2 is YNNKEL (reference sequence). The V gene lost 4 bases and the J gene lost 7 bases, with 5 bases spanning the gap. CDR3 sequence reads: CASSPRNSPLHF. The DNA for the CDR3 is TGTGCCAGCAGCCCGAGGAATTCACCCCTCCACTTT.

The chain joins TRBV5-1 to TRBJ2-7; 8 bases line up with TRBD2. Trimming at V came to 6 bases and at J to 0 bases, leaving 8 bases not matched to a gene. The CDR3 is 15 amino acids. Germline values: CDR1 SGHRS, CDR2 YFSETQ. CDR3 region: CASKSSGGYSYEQYF. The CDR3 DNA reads TGCGCCAGCAAATCGAGCGGGGGTTACTCCTACGAGCAGTACTTC.

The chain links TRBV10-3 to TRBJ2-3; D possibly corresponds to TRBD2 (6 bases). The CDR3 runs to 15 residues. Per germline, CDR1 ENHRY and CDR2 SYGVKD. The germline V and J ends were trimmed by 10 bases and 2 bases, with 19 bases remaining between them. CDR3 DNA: TGTGCCACCAGGCGGGACCCCCAAAACACAGATACGCAGTATTTT. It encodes CATRRDPQNTDTQYF.

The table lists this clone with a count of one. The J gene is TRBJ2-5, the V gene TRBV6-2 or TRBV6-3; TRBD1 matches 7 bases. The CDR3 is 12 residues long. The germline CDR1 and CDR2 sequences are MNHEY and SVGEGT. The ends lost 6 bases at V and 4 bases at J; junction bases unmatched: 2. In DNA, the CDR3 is TGTGCCAGCAGCGAGGGGGCAGAGACCCAGTACTTC. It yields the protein CASSEGAETQYF.

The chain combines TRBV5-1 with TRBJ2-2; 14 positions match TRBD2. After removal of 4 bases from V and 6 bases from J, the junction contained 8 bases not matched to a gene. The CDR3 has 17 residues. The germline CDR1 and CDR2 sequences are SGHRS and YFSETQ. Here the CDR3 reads CASSTPGLAGVPGELFF. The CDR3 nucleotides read TGCGCCAGCAGCACTCCGGGACTAGCGGGAGTCCCCGGGGAGCTGTTTTTT.

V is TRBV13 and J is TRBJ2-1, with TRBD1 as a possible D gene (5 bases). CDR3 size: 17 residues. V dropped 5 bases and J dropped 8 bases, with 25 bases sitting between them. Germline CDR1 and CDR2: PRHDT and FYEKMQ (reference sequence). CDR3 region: CASSRSSDSIIGDEQFF. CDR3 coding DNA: TGTGCCAGCAGCCGGTCAAGTGACAGTATAATTGGGGATGAGCAGTTCTTC.

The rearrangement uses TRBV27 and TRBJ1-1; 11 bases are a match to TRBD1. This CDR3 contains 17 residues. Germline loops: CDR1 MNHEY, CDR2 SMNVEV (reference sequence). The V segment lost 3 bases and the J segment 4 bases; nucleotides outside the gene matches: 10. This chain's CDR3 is CASSFRNRDRGGTEAFF. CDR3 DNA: TGTGCCAGCAGTTTCCGAAACCGGGACAGGGGGGGCACTGAAGCTTTCTTT.

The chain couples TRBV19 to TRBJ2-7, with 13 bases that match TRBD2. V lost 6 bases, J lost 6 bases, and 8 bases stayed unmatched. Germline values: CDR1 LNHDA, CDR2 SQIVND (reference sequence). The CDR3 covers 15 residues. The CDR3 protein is CASSPGLAGIREQYF. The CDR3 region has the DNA TGTGCCAGTAGCCCGGGACTAGCGGGAATCCGCGAGCAGTACTTC.

The CDR3 protein is CASSLLAGNSYEQYF. In nucleotides, the CDR3 is TGTGCCAGCAGTCTGCTAGCGGGAAACTCCTACGAGCAGTACTTC. The chain links TRBV2 to TRBJ2-7; 9 bases agree with TRBD2. CDR1 is SNHLY and CDR2 is FYNNEI in the germline V gene. V lost 5 bases and J lost 0; bases outside the gene matches: 5. The CDR3 contains 15 residues.

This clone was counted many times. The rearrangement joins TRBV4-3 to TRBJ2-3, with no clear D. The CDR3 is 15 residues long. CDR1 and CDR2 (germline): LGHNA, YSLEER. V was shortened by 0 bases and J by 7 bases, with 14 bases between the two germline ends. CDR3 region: CASSQERVRLNTQYF. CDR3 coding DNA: TGCGCCAGCAGCCAAGAAAGAGTCCGATTGAATACGCAGTATTTT.

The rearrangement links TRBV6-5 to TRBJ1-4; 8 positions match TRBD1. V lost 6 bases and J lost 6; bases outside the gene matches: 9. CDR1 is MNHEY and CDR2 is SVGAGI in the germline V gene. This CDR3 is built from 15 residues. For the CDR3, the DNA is TGTGCCAGCAGCAAACCAGAACAGGGGGATGAAAAACTGTTTTTT. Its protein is CASSKPEQGDEKLFF.

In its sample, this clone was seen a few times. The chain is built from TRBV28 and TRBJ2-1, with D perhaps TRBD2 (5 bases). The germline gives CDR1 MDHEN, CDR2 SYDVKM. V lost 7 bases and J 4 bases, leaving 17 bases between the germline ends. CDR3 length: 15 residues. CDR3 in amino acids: CASTGGAITYNEQFF. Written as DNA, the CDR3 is TGTGCCAGCACTGGAGGAGCCATTACTTACAATGAGCAGTTCTTC.

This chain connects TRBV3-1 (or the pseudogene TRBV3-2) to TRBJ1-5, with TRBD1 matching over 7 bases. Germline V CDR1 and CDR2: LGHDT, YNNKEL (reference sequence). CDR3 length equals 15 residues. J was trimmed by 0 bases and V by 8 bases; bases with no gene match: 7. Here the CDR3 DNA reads TGTGCCAGCTCGCAGGGGGTAAGTAGCAATCAGCCCCAGCATTTT. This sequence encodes CASSQGVSSNQPQHF.

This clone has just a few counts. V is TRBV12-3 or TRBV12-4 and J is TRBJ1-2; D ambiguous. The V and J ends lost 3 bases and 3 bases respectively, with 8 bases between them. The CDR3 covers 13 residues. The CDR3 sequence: CASSLAGYYGYTF. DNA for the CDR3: TGTGCCAGCAGTTTGGCAGGCTACTATGGCTACACCTTC.

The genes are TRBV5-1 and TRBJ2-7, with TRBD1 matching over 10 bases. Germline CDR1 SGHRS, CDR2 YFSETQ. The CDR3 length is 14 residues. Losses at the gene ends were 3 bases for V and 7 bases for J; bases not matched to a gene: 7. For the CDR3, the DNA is TGCGCCAGCAGCTCGGGGACAGGGGCGAGTGAGCAGTACTTC. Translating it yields CASSSGTGASEQYF.

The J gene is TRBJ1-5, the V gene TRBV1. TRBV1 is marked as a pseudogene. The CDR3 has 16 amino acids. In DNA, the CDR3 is TGCACCAGCAGCCAACCCTGCCGGCGGATCAATCAGCCCCAGCATTTT. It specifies CTSSQPCRRINQPQHF.

CDR3 residues: CASSLGLAPYEQYF. The CDR3 region has the DNA TGTGCCAGCAGCTTAGGACTAGCTCCCTACGAGCAGTACTTC. J is TRBJ2-7 and V is TRBV7-2; the match to TRBD2 covers 7 bases. Trimming cost V 1 base and J 2 bases; bases outside gene matches: 2. The germline gives CDR1 SGHTA, CDR2 FQGNSA. The CDR3 has 14 residues.

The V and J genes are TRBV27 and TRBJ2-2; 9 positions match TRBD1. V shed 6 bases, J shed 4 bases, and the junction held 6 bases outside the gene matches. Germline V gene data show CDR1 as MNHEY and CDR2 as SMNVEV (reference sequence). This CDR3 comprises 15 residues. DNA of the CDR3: TGTGCCAGCAGATTAGACAGGGGGTCCACCGGGGAGCTGTTTTTT. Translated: CASRLDRGSTGELFF.

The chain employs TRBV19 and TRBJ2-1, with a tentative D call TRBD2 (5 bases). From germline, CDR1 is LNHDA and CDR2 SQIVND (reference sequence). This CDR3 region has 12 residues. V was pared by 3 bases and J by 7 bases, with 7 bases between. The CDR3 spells CASSIPGNEQFF. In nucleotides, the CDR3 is TGTGCCAGTAGTATCCCGGGGAATGAGCAGTTCTTC.

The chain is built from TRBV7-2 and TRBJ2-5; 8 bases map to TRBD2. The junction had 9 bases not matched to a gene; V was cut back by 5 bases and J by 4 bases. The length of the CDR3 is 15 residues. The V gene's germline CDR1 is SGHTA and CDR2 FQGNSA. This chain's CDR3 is CASSQEGTRGETQYF. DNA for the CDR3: TGTGCCAGCAGCCAAGAGGGGACTAGAGGAGAGACCCAGTACTTC. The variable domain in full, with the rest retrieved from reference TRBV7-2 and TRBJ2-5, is GAGVSQSPSNKVTEKGKDVELRCDPISGHTALYWYRQSLGQGLEFLIYFQGNSAPDKSGLPSDRFSAERTGGSVSTLTIQRTQQEDSAVYLCASSQEGTRGETQYFGPGTRLLVL.